The clone carrying this TCR beta chain has a single count. The antigen is undetermined. This specimen comes from a study of T cells in tuberculosis. Study at large: This South African cohort compared adolescents with or without latent tuberculosis against adults with active tuberculosis. Study results and caveats: Active tuberculosis TCR-alpha repertoires lay closer to GMM-specific TCRs than IGRA-negative controls, suggesting clonal expansion. GEM motif frequencies gave 70% accuracy; the GMM repertoire gave about 87%. Smaller alpha distances in active tuberculosis partly reflected shorter CDR3-alpha lengths.

Here immunoSEQ multiplex PCR was the method, and the copy in TCRdb shows in-frame clones only, minus some. The top ten hold roughly 14% of the sample, which has some 20,000 clones, 85% to 90% seen once. CDR1 MGHDK and CDR2 SYGVNS come from the germline V gene. The CDR3 is 12 residues long. Trimming shortened V by 4 bases and J by 4 bases, and 7 bases separated the two germline ends. The material sequenced was PBMCs. J is TRBJ1-2 and V is TRBV25-1; weak D call: TRBD1 (6 bases). This sequence originates from a donor aged 10-35 years with latent tuberculosis or without tuberculosis infection. CDR3 bases: TGTGCCAGCAGTGTACAGGGCTATGGCTACACCTTC. Translated, it gives CASSVQGYGYTF.